The source of this TCR beta chain is a study of human T cells and chemical hapten exposure listed by TCRdb under 2021. Looking at the study overall: For sensitization, 2% DPC in acetone was applied to a 2 cm by 2 cm area of upper inner arm skin. Blood for TCR sequencing was provided by twenty-nine alopecia patients at one to four time points (pre-sensitization, 2, 6 and 24 weeks). Weekly therapeutic DPC doses were additionally applied to the scalp of patients throughout the roughly 26-week study period. Blood samples were taken from patients before sensitization (week 0) and then at 2, 6 and about 24 weeks after DPC sensitization. Libraries were combined into a pool for sequencing, and differences in TCR yield between samples came mainly from small differences in library volumes within the pool. The study tracked peripheral blood TCR repertoire changes in vivo during primary and secondary sensitization to the hapten diphenylcyclopropenone (DPC) in alopecia patients. Most of the patients in the cohort were female, and the cohort covered alopecia areata with under or over 50% scalp involvement, alopecia totalis and alopecia universalis. Patch testing was done on the upper back using Finn chambers containing 0.01% DPC, and results were scored after 6 days according to International Contact Dermatitis Research Group standards.

Details on this clonotype: The specificity of this receptor is unknown. Per-nucleotide qualities are absent, and no much larger clonotype sits a single base away.

Explained via the paper, the time point label denotes: pre-sensitization, week 0. The meaning of the sample's treatment or condition label: therapeutic diphenylcyclopropenone sensitization with weekly scalp DPC. At each patch-test visit, blood was drawn before the patch test was applied. Patients were considered eligible if aged 18 to 70, diagnosed with alopecia and deemed suitable for DPC therapy, and patients were excluded if pregnant. Total RNA was extracted from unfractionated whole blood collected in Tempus Blood RNA tubes. The library was produced with RACE. The run used a NextSeq 500. During library preparation, unique molecular identifiers were attached to individual cDNA molecules so that TCRs could be counted in a quantitative, reproducible way. For every blood RNA sample, sequencing covered both the TCR alpha and TCR beta chains. The original methods were these. The median number of TCRs per sample was roughly 94,000, ranging from 23,224 to 690,600. The Decombinator software suite was used to annotate V, J and CDR3 in the TCR reads. For PS versus PT1 abundance plots, all samples were subsampled to the same number of TCRs (28,000). Expanded TCRs were defined as absent before sensitization and observed at least eight times at the 2-week time point. Starting from the raw public reads, TCRdb applied fastp trimming at Q25, assembled clones with MiXCR and retained in-frame beta chains. One record per CDR3 amino acid sequence lists the most common genes and DNA. The authors' filters were not applied to this entry. The sample table shows some 330,000 distinct CDR3 sequences, and around 5.5% are seen once. The top ten constitute about 7.7% of the sample.

The germline V end is reduced by 0 bases and the J end by 0 bases; junction bases left unmatched: 12. CDR1 and CDR2, per the germline V gene, are MNHNS and SASEGT. Including the terminal cysteine and phenylalanine, the CDR3 comprises 21 residues. The retained sequence is limited to the CDR3, 63 bases, with the frame set at the first base. What the study reported, not specific to this receptor: No change with DPC sensitization was found in the number of TCRs above 1 in 1000 frequency, and no evidence of global repertoire structure alterations was found. After repeated subsampling, changes were observed in the strength of the expansion versus patch-test correlation and in the threshold at which the correlation became significant. A positive correlation was found between the number of PT1 expanded TCRs and patch test score, with significance reached at thresholds 8, 16 and 32 but not 4. Alopecia, a presumed autoimmune disease, was present in all patients, so the immune response of the patients might differ from that of healthy individuals. Compared with pre-sensitization or healthy control sets, expanded TCRs formed significantly more large CDR3 similarity clusters, which is consistent with antigen-driven responses.

The chain is encoded by TRBV6-1 joined to TRBJ2-1; 12 central bases correspond to TRBD2. This TCR was recovered from a young woman with alopecia areata. Some clones in this sample may be carry-over from other donors' samples. Specimen: whole blood, collected in connection with sensitization to the hapten diphenylcyclopropenone (DPC). The DNA is TGTGCCAGCAGTGAAGCGGTTGGACTAGCGGGGCTATTAAGCTCCTACAATGAGCAGTTCTTC. This translates into CASSEAVGLAGLLSSYNEQFF.